Shown below are 14 T cell receptor beta chains from a single sample sequenced in a study of molecular identifiers for immune sequencing clone quantification. Using its own MiXCR run on the PCR reads, TCRdb lists one record per CDR3 protein. The sample gives under 800,000 distinct CDR3 sequences, about 25% of which show up once; around 0.78% is in the top ten. The sequencing sample was made of naive CD8+ T cells from blood, with Jurkat cell RNA spiked in. The subset denotes: FACS-sorted CD8+CD4-CCR7+CD45RA+ naive T cells. Source of these receptors: a human donor in good health. Some libraries in this study had Jurkat cell RNA spiked in.

As to this clonotype: Given a much more abundant clone one base away, this may be a read error. The chain combines TRBV7-9 with TRBJ2-7; 9 bases line up with TRBD2. With 3 bases clipped from V and 5 bases from J, the junction kept 11 bases outside the gene matches. The CDR3 loop spans 16 amino acids. From germline, CDR1 is SEHNR and CDR2 FQNEAQ (reference sequence). The CDR3 spells CASSFNVRGGVHEQYF. The CDR3 DNA reads as TGTGCCAGCAGCTTTAACGTGCGGGGGGGAGTCCACGAGCAGTACTTC.

This clonotype was counted a single time. The chain combines TRBV12-5 with TRBJ2-3; possibly TRBD1 for D (6 bases). The CDR3 is 21 residues long. Germline values: CDR1 LGHNT, CDR2 FRNRAP. V was trimmed by 2 bases and J by 0 bases, leaving 27 bases between them. The CDR3 DNA sequence: TGTGCTAGTGGTTTGCAAACTTTGGCGTGGGACACCGGATTTAGCACAGATACGCAGTATTTT. This gives the protein CASGLQTLAWDTGFSTDTQYF.

For this clonotype: A much larger clone lies one base from this, so it may be a read error. The V and J genes are TRBV6-5 and TRBJ2-3, with TRBD2 matching 11 bases. The germline gives CDR1 MNHEY, CDR2 SVGAGI. CDR3 length: 16 amino acids. As DNA, the CDR3 is TGTGCCAGCAGTTACCTCCGACTAGCGGGAACGGATACGCGGTATTTT. Its translation: CASSYLRLAGTDTRYF.

As concerns this clonotype: The junction shows a germline mismatch at one end, possibly a read error. The chain carries TRBV5-6 and TRBJ2-7; no definite D call. Germline V gene sequence: CDR1 SGHDT, CDR2 YYEEEE. The CDR3 runs to 13 residues. The CDR3 bases are TGTGCGAGCAGCTACCATAGGGCCTACGAGCAGTACTTC. This gives the protein CASSYHRAYEQYF.

The CDR3 loop reads CASSPGDSWDTQYF. CDR3 sequence (DNA): TGTGCCAGTAGCCCTGGCGATAGCTGGGATACGCAGTATTTT. The chain carries TRBV19 and TRBJ2-3; no clear D. The CDR3 extends over 14 amino acids. Deletions cut 6 bases from V and 6 bases from J, with 16 bases between. Germline lookup yields CDR1 LNHDA and CDR2 SQIVND (reference sequence).

The table lists this clonotype with a few counts. The V and J genes are TRBV3-1 and TRBJ1-1, with D maybe TRBD1 (6 bases). The germline gives CDR1 LGHDT, CDR2 YNNKEL (reference sequence). This CDR3 region has 13 residues. Between the trimmed V and J ends, which lost 4 bases and 4 bases, there was a span of 10 bases. CDR3: CASSPGDTTEAFF. The DNA of the CDR3 is TGTGCCAGCAGCCCGGGGGACACCACTGAAGCTTTCTTT.

This clonotype showed up just a few times. The chain combines TRBV7-9 with TRBJ2-7, with D perhaps matching TRBD2 (6 bases). Between the trimmed V and J ends, which lost 8 bases and 0 bases, there was a span of 20 bases. CDR1 SEHNR and CDR2 FQNEAQ come from the germline V gene (reference sequence). The CDR3 contains 16 residues. CDR3: CASLTGDGTNSYEQYF. The CDR3 nucleotides read TGTGCCAGCCTAACGGGGGACGGGACGAACTCCTACGAGCAGTACTTC.

The chain joins TRBV11-3 to TRBJ2-1; D is tentatively TRBD1 or TRBD2 (5 bases each). V dropped 5 bases and J dropped 4 bases, with 12 bases sitting between them. There are 14 residues in the CDR3. Looked up from germline, CDR1 is SGHNT and CDR2 is YENEEA. The chain's CDR3 is CASSARDGYNEQFF. For the CDR3, the DNA is TGTGCCAGCAGCGCCCGGGACGGATACAATGAGCAGTTCTTC.

The gene calls are TRBV7-9 and TRBJ2-7; TRBD1 matches 7 bases. The germline gives CDR1 SEHNR, CDR2 FQNEAQ (reference sequence). V lost 6 bases and J lost 0; bases outside the gene matches: 8. This CDR3 region has 15 residues. CDR3 sequence (DNA): TGTGCCAGCAGTTCAAGGGGGCCGAGCTCCTACGAGCAGTACTTC. Translated, it gives CASSSRGPSSYEQYF.

This clonotype showed up many times. This sequence joins TRBV7-6 and TRBJ2-5; 8 nucleotides align to TRBD1. Trimming removed 4 bases from V and 5 bases from J; junction bases left unmatched: 12. The germline V gene has CDR1 SGHVS and CDR2 FNYEAQ. There are 16 residues in the CDR3. The CDR3 nucleotides are TGTGCCAGCAGCTCCTATGGCTGGACAGGGTCGGAGACCCAGTACTTC. As protein: CASSSYGWTGSETQYF.

This clonotype has ten or more counts. The rearrangement links TRBV29-1 to TRBJ1-1; TRBD1 matches at 11 bases. Germline V gene lookup returns CDR1 SQVTM and CDR2 ANQGSEA. V was pared by 6 bases and J by 6 bases, with 27 bases of the junction left unmatched. The CDR3 is made up of 20 amino acids. DNA for the CDR3: TGCAGCGTCCCCGGACAGGGGGCAATTTTCCCAAAGTCAGCTAGCGCTGAAGCTTTCTTT. It specifies CSVPGQGAIFPKSASAEAFF.

The genes are TRBV6-2 or TRBV6-3 and TRBJ2-7, with D unresolved. Trimming took 2 bases from V and 3 from J, leaving 5 bases between them. Germline V gene data show CDR1 as MNHEY and CDR2 as SVGEGT. CDR3 length: 12 residues. The CDR3, as DNA: TGTGCCAGCAGTTACATGTACTACGAGCAGTACTTC. Encoded protein: CASSYMYYEQYF.

This clonotype was counted ten times or more. This chain connects TRBV20-1 to TRBJ2-7; 10 bases align to TRBD1. The CDR3 totals 12 residues. CDR1 is DFQATT and CDR2 is SNEGSKA in the germline V gene (reference sequence). V lost 5 bases and J lost 4; bases outside the gene matches: 2. This chain's CDR3 is CSAWDRGYEQYF. The CDR3 nucleotides read TGCAGTGCTTGGGACAGGGGTTACGAGCAGTACTTC.

This clonotype was counted only a few times. The chain links TRBV20-1 to TRBJ2-5, with TRBD2 matching over 12 bases. Per the germline V gene, CDR1 is DFQATT and CDR2 is SNEGSKA (reference sequence). Unmatched junction bases numbered 10, after V lost 6 bases and J lost 5 bases. This CDR3 contains 15 residues. DNA of the CDR3: TGCAGTGCCCCCCCTAGCGGGAGGGCAGGGGAGACCCAGTACTTC. Translated, it gives CSAPPSGRAGETQYF.